This is a list of T cell receptor beta chains from one sample in a study of OX40 agonist ivuxolimab in advanced cancers. Repertoires were generated with immunoSEQ multiplex PCR, while TCRdb's copy carries only in-frame clones and drops some. The sample gives about 12,000 clones, roughly 77% of which show up once; around 15% is in the top ten. Sequences were derived from CD4+ or CD8+ T cells sorted from blood, sampled in a trial of the OX40 agonist ivuxolimab. The receptors were sampled from an adult with an advanced solid tumor such as melanoma, head and neck, liver or kidney cancer. CDR3s include the opening cysteine and the closing phenylalanine or tryptophan. Fields, in order: J gene, clone size, V gene, D gene, CDR3 protein, CDR3 DNA. D genes are given only for firm matches. Only some rows state a clone size, as once, few, many or a class for expanded clones.

TRBJ1-5,NA,TRBV28,TRBD1,CASGDRGEPAQHF,TGTGCCAGCGGGGACAGGGGTGAGCCAGCCCAGCATTTT
TRBJ1-2,NA,TRBV15,NA,CATSGEGGLYYGYTF,TGTGCCACCAGCGGGGAAGGCGGTTTATACTATGGCTACACCTTC
TRBJ1-1,NA,TRBV5-4,NA,CASSLWSTEAFF,TGTGCCAGCAGCTTGTGGAGTACTGAAGCTTTCTTT
TRBJ2-7,NA,TRBV7-3,TRBD2,CASSPGGVEQYF,TGTGCCAGCAGCCCCGGGGGGGTTGAGCAGTACTTC
TRBJ2-7,NA,TRBV27,NA,CASSLREWGSSYEQYF,TGTGCCAGCAGTTTACGTGAATGGGGGTCCTCCTACGAGCAGTACTTC
TRBJ2-7,medium-sized,TRBV5-1,TRBD2,CASSLVGSGTYEQYF,TGCGCCAGCAGCTTGGTTGGTAGCGGGACCTACGAGCAGTACTTC
TRBJ2-7,NA,TRBV4-3,TRBD2,CASSQEGLSGGKYEQYF,TGCGCCAGCAGCCAAGAAGGCCTATCGGGAGGAAAGTACGAGCAGTACTTC
TRBJ1-5,NA,TRBV27,TRBD1,CASSLGQGLQPQHF,TGTGCCAGCAGTTTAGGACAGGGGCTACAGCCCCAGCATTTT
TRBJ1-1,NA,TRBV2,NA,CASSEGLNTEAFF,TGTGCCAGCAGTGAGGGGCTGAACACTGAAGCTTTCTTT
TRBJ2-1,NA,TRBV7-3,NA,CASSLVSSYNEQFF,TGTGCCAGCAGCTTAGTGAGCTCCTACAATGAGCAGTTCTTC
TRBJ2-7,NA,TRBV7-3,NA,CASSSYLAYEQYF,TGTGCCAGCAGCTCCTACTTGGCCTACGAGCAGTACTTC
TRBJ2-7,NA,TRBV29-1,TRBD2,CSEPGLAGAHEQYF,TGCAGCGAACCGGGACTAGCGGGAGCACACGAGCAGTACTTC
TRBJ2-1,NA,TRBV9,TRBD2,CASSADPGLAGASGLGNEQFF,TGTGCCAGCAGCGCAGACCCGGGACTAGCGGGAGCCAGTGGGCTGGGGAATGAGCAGTTCTTC
TRBJ2-7,NA,TRBV4-1,TRBD1,CASSQEGQAYEQYF,TGCGCCAGCAGCCAAGAAGGACAGGCCTACGAGCAGTACTTC
TRBJ1-4,NA,TRBV28,TRBD1,CASSLRATGKEKLFF,TGTGCCAGCAGTTTACGGGCGACAGGGAAAGAAAAACTGTTTTTT
TRBJ1-1,NA,TRBV6-5,NA,CASSYGAEAFF,TGTGCCAGCAGTTACGGCGCTGAAGCTTTCTTT
TRBJ2-2,NA,TRBV7-9,NA,CASSPREVNTGELFF,TGTGCCAGCAGCCCCCGGGAAGTGAACACCGGGGAGCTGTTTTTT
TRBJ2-1,NA,TRBV29-1,NA,CSVEGLVGGMYNEQFF,TGCAGCGTTGAAGGTCTGGTGGGGGGTATGTACAATGAGCAGTTCTTC
TRBJ2-7,NA,TRBV2,NA,CASKVPGTYEQYF,TGTGCCAGCAAGGTTCCAGGTACCTACGAGCAGTACTTC
TRBJ2-3,NA,TRBV2,NA,CASSEAGAWTDTQYF,TGTGCCAGCAGTGAGGCAGGGGCTTGGACAGATACGCAGTATTTT
TRBJ2-7,NA,TRBV6-5,NA,CASSYSLDSAYEQYF,TGTGCCAGCAGTTACTCGCTGGACAGCGCCTACGAGCAGTACTTC
TRBJ2-1,NA,TRBV11-3,TRBD2,CASSPGGTSGLYNEQFF,TGTGCCAGCAGCCCCGGAGGGACTAGCGGCCTCTACAATGAGCAGTTCTTC
TRBJ2-5,few,TRBV5-6,NA,CASSFGSPTIETQYF,TGTGCCAGCAGCTTTGGGAGTCCAACTATAGAGACCCAGTACTTC
TRBJ2-7,NA,TRBV4-1,TRBD1,CASSQAQGAIEQYF,TGCGCCAGCAGCCAAGCGCAGGGGGCCATCGAGCAGTACTTC
TRBJ1-5,NA,TRBV28,NA,CASSFEGQPQHF,TGTGCCAGCAGTTTTGAGGGGCAGCCCCAGCATTTT
TRBJ2-7,NA,TRBV4-3,NA,CASSQKNTRSEQYF,TGCGCCAGCAGCCAAAAGAATACGCGGAGCGAGCAGTACTTC
TRBJ1-5,NA,TRBV19,NA,CARITANSNQPQHF,TGTGCCAGGATTACAGCGAATAGCAATCAGCCCCAGCATTTT
TRBJ1-2,few,TRBV9,NA,CASSVGGDYGYTF,TGTGCCAGCAGCGTGGGAGGGGACTATGGCTACACCTTC
TRBJ2-2,NA,TRBV9,NA,CASSVRGTTGELFF,TGTGCCAGCAGCGTGAGGGGAACCACCGGGGAGCTGTTTTTT
TRBJ2-7,NA,TRBV19,NA,CASSIGVTNPYEQYF,TGTGCCAGTAGTATCGGGGTGACAAATCCCTACGAGCAGTACTTC
TRBJ2-7,NA,TRBV27,NA,CASRLLGGYNEQYF,TGTGCCAGCAGATTGTTAGGGGGGTATAACGAGCAGTACTTC
TRBJ2-3,NA,TRBV4-2,TRBD1,CASSQGLGTGGKTDTQYF,TGTGCCAGCAGCCAAGGCCTAGGGACAGGGGGCAAAACAGATACGCAGTATTTT
TRBJ1-4,NA,TRBV19,NA,CASREDGEKLFF,TGTGCCAGTAGGGAGGATGGTGAAAAACTGTTTTTT
TRBJ2-7,NA,TRBV7-9,TRBD2,CASSFATGLAALPDDF,TGTGCCAGCAGTTTCGCAACGGGACTAGCGGCCCTACCCGACGACTTC
TRBJ1-2,NA,TRBV14,NA,CASSQERRYGYTF,TGTGCCAGCAGCCAAGAGAGGAGGTATGGCTACACCTTC
TRBJ2-2,once,TRBV28,NA,CASSFPGRTGELFF,TGTGCCAGCAGTTTTCCCGGGCGCACCGGGGAGCTGTTTTTT
TRBJ1-6,NA,TRBV13,NA,CASSLGVFGNEVHF,TGTGCCAGCAGCTTAGGTGTGTTCGGAAACGAAGTCCACTTT
TRBJ1-5,NA,TRBV19,NA,CASSIESDSNQPQHF,TGTGCCAGTAGTATAGAATCCGATAGCAATCAGCCCCAGCATTTT
TRBJ2-7,once,TRBV6-5,NA,CASSYLGTVETYEQYF,TGTGCCAGCAGTTACTTGGGGACCGTTGAAACCTACGAGCAGTACTTC
TRBJ1-3,NA,TRBV9,NA,CASSDGPTIYF,TGTGCCAGCAGCGACGGACCCACCATATATTTT